Listed here are 23 T cell receptor beta chains from one sample, sequenced in a study of patients and donors after allogeneic stem cell transplantation. TCRdb reanalysed the RT-PCR reads using MiXCR and keeps one entry per CDR3 protein. The table shows approximately 200,000 distinct CDR3 sequences, with over 30% occurring only once. Material: blood, either unsorted or a sorted T cell fraction (not recorded which). These TCRs come from a human donor who was either an allogeneic HSCT recipient or a stem cell or donor lymphocyte infusion donor (not recorded which). It is not recorded whose cells these are; they may come from a transplant donor.

The DNA for the CDR3 is TGTGCCACCAGAGGACAGGGGGCGGGCACTGAAGCTTTCTTT. This encodes CATRGQGAGTEAFF. This chain links TRBV24-1 with TRBJ1-1; 11 bases map to TRBD1. From germline, CDR1 is KGHDR and CDR2 SFDVKD. Trimming at V came to 7 bases and at J to 4 bases, leaving 4 bases not matched to a gene. This CDR3 spans 14 amino acids.

The rearrangement joins TRBV24-1 to TRBJ2-1; 10 nucleotides line up with TRBD1. Germline CDR1 reads KGHDR; CDR2 reads SFDVKD. This CDR3 has 15 amino acids. V lost 3 bases to trimming and J lost 8 bases; unmatched junction nucleotides: 6. The chain's CDR3 is CATSDPDRGSYEQFF. In DNA form, the CDR3 reads TGTGCCACCAGTGATCCGGACAGGGGGAGTTATGAGCAGTTCTTC.

The CDR3 loop reads CASSPFRQMNTEAFF. CDR3 nucleotide sequence: TGTGCCAGCAGCCCATTCCGACAGATGAACACTGAAGCTTTCTTT. V is TRBV12-3 or TRBV12-4 and J is TRBJ1-1, with D possibly matching TRBD1 (5 bases). The V gene lost 6 bases and the J gene lost 0 bases, with 14 bases spanning the gap. The CDR3 covers 15 residues.

The chain uses TRBV5-1 and TRBJ1-4; unclear D gene. The germline V and J ends were trimmed by 3 bases and 5 bases, with 14 bases remaining between them. This CDR3 comprises 15 residues. Germline-derived CDR1 and CDR2 are SGHRS and YFSETQ. CDR3 coding DNA: TGCGCCAGCAGCTATACGGACGGAGAAAATGAAAAACTGTTTTTT. It is translated as CASSYTDGENEKLFF.

The rearrangement uses TRBV20-1 and TRBJ1-1; tentatively, D is TRBD1 (5 bases). There are 13 residues in the CDR3. Trimming pared 6 bases from V and 0 bases from J, leaving 11 bases between. Germline-derived CDR1 and CDR2 are DFQATT and SNEGSKA (reference sequence). CDR3: CSANRQMNTEAFF. CDR3 bases: TGCAGTGCAAACCGACAGATGAACACTGAAGCTTTCTTT.

The rearrangement links TRBV4-1 to TRBJ1-2; D remains unclear. V was shortened by 2 bases and J by 6 bases, with 13 bases between the two germline ends. Germline-derived CDR1 and CDR2 are MGHRA and YSYEKL. The length of the CDR3 is 14 residues. CDR3 DNA: TGCGCCAGCAGCCAACGTACAGCTTATGATGGCTACACCTTC. This codes for CASSQRTAYDGYTF.

The rearrangement links TRBV15 to TRBJ1-3; no definite D call. The germline CDR1 and CDR2 sequences are LNHNV and YYDKDF (reference sequence). The CDR3 covers 14 residues. V lost 0 bases and J lost 4, with 7 bases in between. The CDR3 is CATSRDRRGNTIYF. Here the CDR3 DNA reads TGTGCCACCAGCAGAGATAGGAGGGGAAACACCATATATTTT.

The chain carries TRBV28 and TRBJ1-5, with a tentative D call TRBD1 (5 bases). Trimming removed 3 bases from V and 3 bases from J, with 15 bases in between. CDR1 is MDHEN and CDR2 is SYDVKM in the germline V gene. This CDR3 has 16 residues. CDR3 in amino acids: CASSLGGTLLNQPQHF. The CDR3 nucleotides read TGTGCCAGCAGTTTGGGGGGGACCCTTCTCAATCAGCCCCAGCATTTT.

The chain uses TRBV7-8 and TRBJ2-2, with D possibly TRBD2 on 6 matching bases. CDR1 SGHVS and CDR2 FQNEAQ come from the germline V gene. CDR3 length: 16 amino acids. V was clipped by 0 bases and J by 2 bases, with 10 bases between them. This chain's CDR3 is CASSLARGVNTGELFF. CDR3 in DNA: TGTGCCAGCAGCTTAGCCCGCGGGGTAAACACCGGGGAGCTGTTTTTT.

A few counts support this clonotype. A junction boundary mismatches the germline segment, possibly from a read error. The rearrangement links TRBV12-3 or TRBV12-4 to TRBJ1-5; D is unclear. This CDR3 spans 14 amino acids. The CDR3 spells CATSFPGPNQPQHF. CDR3 DNA: TGTGCCACCAGTTTTCCCGGACCCAATCAGCCCCAGCATTTT.

The rearrangement joins TRBV20-1 to TRBJ2-3, with D perhaps matching TRBD1 or TRBD2 (5 bases each). This CDR3 is built from 14 residues. The germline V gene has CDR1 DFQATT and CDR2 SNEGSKA (reference sequence). V lost 5 bases to trimming and J lost 2 bases, with 14 bases between them. The CDR3: CSALGSGTTDTQYF. The CDR3 nucleotides are TGCAGTGCTCTCGGGTCGGGGACCACAGATACGCAGTATTTT.

The chain recombines TRBV6-1 with TRBJ2-2, with D hard to call. Germline CDR1 reads MNHNS; CDR2 reads SASEGT. Trimming stripped 4 bases from V and 4 bases from J, with 13 bases between. The CDR3 runs 15 residues. CDR3 sequence reads: CASSALIRSTGELFF. CDR3 DNA sequence: TGTGCCAGCAGTGCCCTTATTAGGAGCACCGGGGAGCTGTTTTTT.

The J gene is TRBJ1-5, the V gene TRBV18; possible D gene TRBD1, 5 bases. The CDR3 has 16 residues. Germline V gene lookup returns CDR1 KGHSH and CDR2 LQKENI. V lost 2 bases and J 0 bases, leaving 11 bases between the germline ends. Written as DNA, the CDR3 is TGTGCCAGCTCACCAGGGACCCCTCGTAGCAATCAGCCCCAGCATTTT. Protein product: CASSPGTPRSNQPQHF.

This chain links TRBV6-5 with TRBJ2-1, with D possibly matching TRBD2 (6 bases). CDR1 MNHEY and CDR2 SVGAGI come from the germline V gene. V lost 7 bases and J 3 bases, leaving 10 bases between the germline ends. This CDR3 is 13 amino acids long. The CDR3 is CASKRLGYNEQFF. The CDR3 DNA sequence: TGTGCCAGCAAAAGACTAGGCTACAATGAGCAGTTCTTC.

The CDR3 reads CASSSKGTGGVDTQYF. The CDR3 coding sequence is TGTGCCAGCAGCTCAAAAGGGACAGGGGGCGTTGATACGCAGTATTTT. The chain recombines TRBV5-4 with TRBJ2-3, with 12 bases aligning to TRBD1. Looked up from germline, CDR1 is SGHNT and CDR2 is YYREEE (reference sequence). The CDR3 is made up of 16 amino acids. The V segment lost 3 bases and the J segment 6 bases; nucleotides outside the gene matches: 8.

The V and J genes are TRBV19 and TRBJ1-5; a possible D gene is TRBD1 (6 bases). CDR3 size: 15 residues. The V end was cut by 2 bases, the J end by 7 bases, with 15 bases between. The germline gives CDR1 LNHDA, CDR2 SQIVND (reference sequence). The CDR3 here is CASSIMDRSEQPQHF. The CDR3 DNA reads as TGTGCCAGTAGTATAATGGACAGATCGGAACAGCCCCAGCATTTT.

The V call is TRBV5-1, the J call TRBJ2-7; D assignment may be TRBD1 or TRBD2 (5 bases each). The CDR3 runs to 13 residues. Trimming pared 1 base from V and 7 bases from J, leaving 12 bases between. Per the germline V gene, CDR1 is SGHRS and CDR2 is YFSETQ. CDR3 region: CASSLMGENEQYF. The CDR3 DNA reads as TGCGCCAGCAGCTTGATGGGGGAGAATGAGCAGTACTTC. Full variable domain (remainder filled in from reference TRBV5-1 and TRBJ2-7): KAGVTQTPRYLIKTRGQQVTLSCSPISGHRSVSWYQQTPGQGLQFLFEYFSETQRNKGNFPGRFSGRQFSNSRSEMNVSTLELGDSALYLCASSLMGENEQYFGPGTRLTVT.

The chain has TRBV20-1 and TRBJ2-3; D is possibly TRBD1 or TRBD2 (5 bases each). Germline values: CDR1 DFQATT, CDR2 SNEGSKA (reference sequence). The CDR3 loop spans 15 amino acids. The ends were cut back, 5 bases at V and 2 bases at J, with 17 bases in the middle. CDR3 sequence (DNA): TGCAGTGCTCAATTAATGGGGGTTAACACAGATACGCAGTATTTT. Translation gives CSAQLMGVNTDTQYF.

This chain links TRBV7-9 with TRBJ1-5, with D unclear. Germline V gene sequence: CDR1 SEHNR, CDR2 FQNEAQ (reference sequence). This CDR3 is 13 amino acids long. The V gene lost 7 bases and the J gene lost 4 bases, with 11 bases spanning the gap. The DNA for the CDR3 is TGTGCCAGCACCCTAGGTGCGAATCAGCCCCAGCATTTT. Protein sequence: CASTLGANQPQHF.

V and J are TRBV10-3 and TRBJ1-6; D not resolved. The germline V and J ends were trimmed by 6 bases and 2 bases, with 8 bases remaining between them. The CDR3 loop spans 14 amino acids. Germline V gene sequence: CDR1 ENHRY, CDR2 SYGVKD. Here the CDR3 reads CAISLSAYNSPLHF. The CDR3 bases are TGTGCCATCAGCCTGTCTGCCTATAATTCACCCCTCCACTTT.

V gene TRBV20-1 combines with J gene TRBJ1-1; 7 bases fit TRBD1. Germline CDR1 DFQATT, CDR2 SNEGSKA (reference sequence). With 6 bases clipped from V and 0 bases from J, the junction kept 7 bases outside the gene matches. The CDR3 is 14 amino acids. The CDR3 nucleotides read TGCAGTGCAAAGACAGGGAGTATGAACACTGAAGCTTTCTTT. Encoded protein: CSAKTGSMNTEAFF.

This clonotype showed up just a few times. The chain employs TRBV7-8 and TRBJ2-5, with a tentative D call TRBD2 (6 bases). Germline CDR1 SGHVS, CDR2 FQNEAQ. V was pared by 3 bases and J by 2 bases, with 19 bases between. CDR3 length: 17 residues. The CDR3 DNA reads as TGTGCCAGCAGCTTGATTAGGAGGGGACCACTTCAAGAGACCCAGTACTTC. As protein: CASSLIRRGPLQETQYF.

This clonotype was seen a few times. The chain couples TRBV12-3 or TRBV12-4 to TRBJ2-3; possibly TRBD2 for D (6 bases). The CDR3 has 15 amino acids. Trimming shortened V by 7 bases and J by 6 bases, and 20 bases separated the two germline ends. CDR3 bases: TGTGCCAGCACCTCCCGAGCGGGTAGCAGGGATACGCAGTATTTT. Protein: CASTSRAGSRDTQYF.